This is a list of T cell receptor beta chains from one sample in a study of cytomegalovirus exposure and HLA in healthy donors. Sequencing used immunoSEQ multiplex PCR; TCRdb keeps in-frame clones, though not all of them. The sample has around 60,000 clones; around 96% are singletons. The specimen was PBMCs. Receptors were obtained from a woman in her late teens or twenties in good health and CMV-seronegative. Both conserved end residues are trimmed from each CDR3. The order of the fields is J gene, D gene, V gene, CDR3 protein. A D gene is named only where the DNA matches it firmly.

TRBJ2-1 | NA | TRBV7-2 | ASSLAFSSSYNEQF
TRBJ2-2 | NA | TRBV1 | TSSQGDTQGATGELF
TRBJ2-7 | NA | TRBV19 | ASSRTALVREQY
TRBJ2-2 | NA | TRBV19 | ASTDWGGGNTGELF
TRBJ2-5 | NA | TRBV12-2 | ASRLSNPGQGQEETQY
TRBJ1-2 | TRBD1 | TRBV2 | ASSEPQGNYGYT
TRBJ1-4 | TRBD1 | TRBV6-9 | ASSYSLGLGTGSKKLF
TRBJ2-1 | NA | TRBV2 | ASSRGWEQF
TRBJ2-7 | NA | TRBV19 | ASSKERGISYEQY
TRBJ2-7 | NA | TRBV10-1 | ASSAGGSLSYEQY
TRBJ2-7 | NA | TRBV28 | ASSPPGIFYEQY
TRBJ2-1 | TRBD2 | TRBV7-2 | ASSLAGTSGNNEQF
TRBJ2-7 | TRBD2 | TRBV5-1 | ASSKGLAGDEQY
TRBJ2-5 | NA | TRBV25-1 | ASSPQEETQY
TRBJ1-3 | NA | TRBV7-6 | GSSLGGGGSSGNTIY
TRBJ2-1 | NA | TRBV4-3 | ASSPRPGANSYNEQF
TRBJ2-3 | TRBD2 | TRBV6-4 | ASSATSGSTDTQY
TRBJ2-1 | TRBD1 | TRBV10-2 | ASSRDSYNEQF
TRBJ2-5 | TRBD2 | TRBV7-9 | ASRGLGGYQETQY
TRBJ2-1 | NA | TRBV7-6 | ASSLGGRTGGGYNEQF
TRBJ2-3 | NA | TRBV2 | ASSERGRRGYAWY
TRBJ1-5 | TRBD1 | TRBV28 | ASSFGPGGYSNQPQH
TRBJ2-2 | TRBD2 | TRBV10-3 | AINPGLAGGPETGELF
TRBJ1-1 | NA | TRBV6-6 | ASRRTANTEAF
TRBJ2-7 | TRBD2 | TRBV2 | ASRRSSGGAGYEQY
TRBJ2-7 | TRBD2 | TRBV28 | ASSLYRTSRTGEQY
TRBJ2-5 | TRBD2 | TRBV2 | ASRLAGVETQY
TRBJ1-4 | NA | TRBV10-3 | AISSQATNEKLF
TRBJ2-7 | TRBD1 | TRBV19 | ASSPRDSRPEEQY
TRBJ1-1 | NA | TRBV6-1 | ASSEARVEAF
TRBJ1-2 | TRBD1 | TRBV4-1 | ASTGGRMSGYT
TRBJ1-6 | TRBD1 | TRBV5-1 | ASSRRPSGQGVLSPLH
TRBJ2-5 | TRBD1 | TRBV2 | ASGGGTASLKTQY
TRBJ1-1 | NA | TRBV28 | ASSLDAGGEAF
TRBJ1-2 | NA | TRBV28 | ASSPRGRANYGYT
TRBJ1-5 | NA | TRBV7-9 | ASSPEGGVGDQPQH